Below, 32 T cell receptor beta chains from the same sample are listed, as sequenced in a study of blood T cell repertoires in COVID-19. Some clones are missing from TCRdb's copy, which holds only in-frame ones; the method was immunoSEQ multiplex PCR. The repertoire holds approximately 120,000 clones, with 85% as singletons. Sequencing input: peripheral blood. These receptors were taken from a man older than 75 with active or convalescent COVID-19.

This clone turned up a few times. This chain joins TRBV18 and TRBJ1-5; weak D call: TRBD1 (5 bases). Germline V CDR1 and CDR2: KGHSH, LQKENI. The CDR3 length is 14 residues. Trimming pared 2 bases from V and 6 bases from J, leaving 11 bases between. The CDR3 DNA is TGTGCCAGCTCACCAAGCAGGGCACTTCAGCCCCAGCATTTT. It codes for CASSPSRALQPQHF.

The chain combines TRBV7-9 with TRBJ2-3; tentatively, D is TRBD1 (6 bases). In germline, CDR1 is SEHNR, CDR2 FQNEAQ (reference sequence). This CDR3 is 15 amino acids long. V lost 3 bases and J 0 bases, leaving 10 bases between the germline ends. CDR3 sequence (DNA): TGTGCCAGCAGCTTGGGACACAGTAGCACAGATACGCAGTATTTT. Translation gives CASSLGHSSTDTQYF.

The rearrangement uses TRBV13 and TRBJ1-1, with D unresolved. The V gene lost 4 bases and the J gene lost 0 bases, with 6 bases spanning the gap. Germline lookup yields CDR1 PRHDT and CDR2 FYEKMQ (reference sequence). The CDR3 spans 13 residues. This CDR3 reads CASSSTMNTEAFF. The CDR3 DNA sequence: TGTGCCAGCAGCTCCACAATGAACACTGAAGCTTTCTTT.

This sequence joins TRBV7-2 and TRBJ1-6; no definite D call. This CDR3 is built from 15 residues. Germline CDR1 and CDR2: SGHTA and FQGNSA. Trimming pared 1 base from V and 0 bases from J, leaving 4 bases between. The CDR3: CASSLESSYNSPLHF. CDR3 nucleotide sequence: TGTGCCAGCAGCTTAGAGAGCTCCTATAATTCACCCCTCCACTTT.

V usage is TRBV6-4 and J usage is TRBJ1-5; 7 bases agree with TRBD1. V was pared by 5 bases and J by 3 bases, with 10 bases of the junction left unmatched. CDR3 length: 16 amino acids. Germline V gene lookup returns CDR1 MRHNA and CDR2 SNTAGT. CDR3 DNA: TGTGCCAGCAGTCCCGAGTGGGGACAGACCAATCAGCCCCAGCATTTT. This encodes CASSPEWGQTNQPQHF.

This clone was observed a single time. CDR3 sequence: CASSLYSVPGQGGYEKLFF. The CDR3 bases are TGTGCCAGCAGCTTATATTCCGTCCCGGGACAGGGCGGGTACGAAAAACTGTTTTTT. The gene calls are TRBV7-6 and TRBJ1-4; 9 nucleotides match TRBD1. Germline V gene data show CDR1 as SGHVS and CDR2 as FNYEAQ. V lost 2 bases to trimming and J lost 8 bases; unmatched junction nucleotides: 18. The CDR3 has 19 amino acids.

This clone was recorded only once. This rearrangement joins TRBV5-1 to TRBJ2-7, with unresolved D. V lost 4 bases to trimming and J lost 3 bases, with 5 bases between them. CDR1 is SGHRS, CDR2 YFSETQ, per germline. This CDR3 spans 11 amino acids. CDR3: CASSIDYEQYF. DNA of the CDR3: TGCGCCAGCAGCATAGACTACGAGCAGTACTTC. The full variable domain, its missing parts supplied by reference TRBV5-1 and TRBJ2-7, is KAGVTQTPRYLIKTRGQQVTLSCSPISGHRSVSWYQQTPGQGLQFLFEYFSETQRNKGNFPGRFSGRQFSNSRSEMNVSTLELGDSALYLCASSIDYEQYFGPGTRLTVT.

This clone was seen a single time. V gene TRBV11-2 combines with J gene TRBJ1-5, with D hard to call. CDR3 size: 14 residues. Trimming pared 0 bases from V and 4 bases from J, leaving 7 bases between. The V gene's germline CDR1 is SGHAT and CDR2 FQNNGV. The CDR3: CASSLDSGNQPQHF. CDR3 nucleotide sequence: TGTGCCAGCAGCTTAGATTCCGGTAATCAGCCCCAGCATTTT.

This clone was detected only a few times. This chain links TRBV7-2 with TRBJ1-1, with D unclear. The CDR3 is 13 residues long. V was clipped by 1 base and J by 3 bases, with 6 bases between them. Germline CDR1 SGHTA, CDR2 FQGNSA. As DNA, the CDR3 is TGTGCCAGCAGCTTAGTAGAGGACACTGAAGCTTTCTTT. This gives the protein CASSLVEDTEAFF.

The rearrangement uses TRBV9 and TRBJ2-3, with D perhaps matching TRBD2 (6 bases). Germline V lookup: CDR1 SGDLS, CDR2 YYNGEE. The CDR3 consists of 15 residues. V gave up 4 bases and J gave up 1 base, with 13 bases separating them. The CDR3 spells CASSLGTSGTDTQYF. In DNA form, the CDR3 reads TGTGCCAGCAGCCTCGGGACTTCCGGCACAGATACGCAGTATTTT.

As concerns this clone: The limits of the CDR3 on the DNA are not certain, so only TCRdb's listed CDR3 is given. The CDR3: CASTSGAGVSYEQYF. V and J are TRBV19 and TRBJ2-7; TRBD2 reflects the table's D call only, with no check against the DNA. The CDR3 length equals 15 residues, ends included. Germline CDR1 reads LNHDA; CDR2 reads SQIVND (reference sequence).

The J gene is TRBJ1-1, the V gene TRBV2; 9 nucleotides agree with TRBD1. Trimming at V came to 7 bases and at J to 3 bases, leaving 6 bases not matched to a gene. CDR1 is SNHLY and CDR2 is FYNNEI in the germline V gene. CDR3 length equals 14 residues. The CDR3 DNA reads TGTGCCAGCACCAAGACAGGGGGATACACTGAAGCTTTCTTT. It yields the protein CASTKTGGYTEAFF.

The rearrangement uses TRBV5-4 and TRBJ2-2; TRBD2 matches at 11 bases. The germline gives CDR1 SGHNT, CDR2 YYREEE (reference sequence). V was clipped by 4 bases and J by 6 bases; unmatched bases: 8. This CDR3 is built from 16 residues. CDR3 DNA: TGTGCCAGCAGCCTCACTAGCGGGAGCTTGTCCGGGGAGCTGTTTTTT. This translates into CASSLTSGSLSGELFF.

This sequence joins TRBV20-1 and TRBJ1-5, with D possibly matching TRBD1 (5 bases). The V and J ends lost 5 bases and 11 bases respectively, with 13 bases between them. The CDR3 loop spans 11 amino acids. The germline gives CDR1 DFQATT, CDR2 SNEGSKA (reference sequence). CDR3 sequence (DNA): TGCAGTGCTCCGCGGGGCCCTACCCAGCATTTT. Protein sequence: CSAPRGPTQHF.

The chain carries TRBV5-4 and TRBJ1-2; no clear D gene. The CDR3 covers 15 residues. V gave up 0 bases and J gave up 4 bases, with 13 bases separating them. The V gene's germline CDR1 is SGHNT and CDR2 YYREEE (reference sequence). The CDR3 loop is CASSLEAGLGYGYTF. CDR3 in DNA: TGTGCCAGCAGCTTGGAGGCAGGTCTGGGCTATGGCTACACCTTC.

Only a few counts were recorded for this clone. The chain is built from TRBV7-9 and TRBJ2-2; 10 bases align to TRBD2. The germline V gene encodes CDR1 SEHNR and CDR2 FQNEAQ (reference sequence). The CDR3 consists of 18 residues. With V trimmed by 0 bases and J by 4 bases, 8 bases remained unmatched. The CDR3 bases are TGTGCCAGCAGCTTAGCGCTCGGACTAGCGGTTTTCACCGGGGAGCTGTTTTTT. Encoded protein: CASSLALGLAVFTGELFF. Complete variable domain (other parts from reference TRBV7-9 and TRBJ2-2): DTGVSQNPRHKITKRGQNVTFRCDPISEHNRLYWYRQTLGQGPEFLTYFQNEAQLEKSRLLSDRFSAERPKGSFSTLEIQRTEQGDSAMYLCASSLALGLAVFTGELFFGEGSRLTVL.

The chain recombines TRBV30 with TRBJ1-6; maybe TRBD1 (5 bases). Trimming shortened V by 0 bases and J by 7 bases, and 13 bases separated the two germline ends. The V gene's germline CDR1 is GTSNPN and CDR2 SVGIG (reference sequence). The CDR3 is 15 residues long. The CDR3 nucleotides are TGTGCCTGGAGTGTGACAGACCTCTGGAATTCACCCCTCCACTTT. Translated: CAWSVTDLWNSPLHF.

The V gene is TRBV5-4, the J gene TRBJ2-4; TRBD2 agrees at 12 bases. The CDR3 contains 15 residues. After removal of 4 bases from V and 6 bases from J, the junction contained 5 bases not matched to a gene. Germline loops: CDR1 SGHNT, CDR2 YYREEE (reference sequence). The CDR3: CASSAWTSGVNIQYF. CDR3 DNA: TGTGCCAGCAGCGCGTGGACTAGCGGGGTAAACATTCAGTACTTC.

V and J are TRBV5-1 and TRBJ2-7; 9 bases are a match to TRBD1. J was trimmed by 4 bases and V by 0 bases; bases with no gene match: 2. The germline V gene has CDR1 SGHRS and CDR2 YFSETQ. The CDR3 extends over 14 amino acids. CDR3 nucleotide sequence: TGCGCCAGCAGCTTGGCCGGGACAGGGTACGAGCAGTACTTC. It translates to CASSLAGTGYEQYF.

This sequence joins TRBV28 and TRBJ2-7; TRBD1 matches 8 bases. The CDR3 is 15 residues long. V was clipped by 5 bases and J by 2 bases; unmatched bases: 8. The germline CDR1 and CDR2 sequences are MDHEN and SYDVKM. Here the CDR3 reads CASSTWTGSAYEQYF. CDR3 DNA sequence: TGTGCCAGCAGTACCTGGACAGGGAGCGCCTACGAGCAGTACTTC. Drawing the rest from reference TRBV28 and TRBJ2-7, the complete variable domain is DVKVTQSSRYLVKRTGEKVFLECVQDMDHENMFWYRQDPGLGLRLIYFSYDVKMKEKGDIPEGYSVSREKKERFSLILESASTNQTSMYLCASSTWTGSAYEQYFGPGTRLTVT.

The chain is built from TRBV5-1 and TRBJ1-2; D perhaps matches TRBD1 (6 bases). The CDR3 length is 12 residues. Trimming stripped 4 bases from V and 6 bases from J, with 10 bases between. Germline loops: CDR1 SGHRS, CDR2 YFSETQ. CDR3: CASSPQGNGYTF. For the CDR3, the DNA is TGCGCCAGCAGCCCACAGGGAAATGGCTACACCTTC.

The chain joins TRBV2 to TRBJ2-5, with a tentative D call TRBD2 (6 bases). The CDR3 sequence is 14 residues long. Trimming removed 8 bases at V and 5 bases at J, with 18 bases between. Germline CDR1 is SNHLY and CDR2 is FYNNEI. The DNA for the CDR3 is TGTGCCAGCCTCGGGAGACTCAGCTATGAGACCCAGTACTTC. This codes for CASLGRLSYETQYF. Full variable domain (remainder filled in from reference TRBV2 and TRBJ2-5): EPEVTQTPSHQVTQMGQEVILRCVPISNHLYFYWYRQILGQKVEFLVSFYNNEISEKSEIFDDQFSVERPDGSNFTLKIRSTKLEDSAMYFCASLGRLSYETQYFGPGTRLLVL.

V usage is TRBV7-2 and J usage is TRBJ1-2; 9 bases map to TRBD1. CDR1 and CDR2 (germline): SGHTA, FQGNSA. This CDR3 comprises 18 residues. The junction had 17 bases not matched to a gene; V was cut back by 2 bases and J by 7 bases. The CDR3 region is CASSLFPLSGTGITGYTF. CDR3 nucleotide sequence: TGTGCCAGCAGCTTATTCCCCCTTTCCGGGACAGGGATCACTGGCTACACCTTC. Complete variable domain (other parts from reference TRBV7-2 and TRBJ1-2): GAGVSQSPSNKVTEKGKDVELRCDPISGHTALYWYRQSLGQGLEFLIYFQGNSAPDKSGLPSDRFSAERTGGSVSTLTIQRTQQEDSAVYLCASSLFPLSGTGITGYTFGSGTRLTVV.

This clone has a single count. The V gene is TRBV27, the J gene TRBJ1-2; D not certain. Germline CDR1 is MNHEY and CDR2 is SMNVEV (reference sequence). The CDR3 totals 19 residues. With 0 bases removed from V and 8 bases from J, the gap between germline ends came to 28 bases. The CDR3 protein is CASSLSIPTPRSGWVGYTF. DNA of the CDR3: TGTGCCAGCAGTTTATCGATACCCACCCCGAGATCGGGTTGGGTGGGCTACACCTTC.

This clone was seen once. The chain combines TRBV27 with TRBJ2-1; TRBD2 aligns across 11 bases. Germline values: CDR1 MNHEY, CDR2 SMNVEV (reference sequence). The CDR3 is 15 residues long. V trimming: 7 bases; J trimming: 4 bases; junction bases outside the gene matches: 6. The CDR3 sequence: CASTRTSGGYNEQFF. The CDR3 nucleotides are TGTGCCAGCACCAGAACTAGCGGGGGTTACAATGAGCAGTTCTTC.

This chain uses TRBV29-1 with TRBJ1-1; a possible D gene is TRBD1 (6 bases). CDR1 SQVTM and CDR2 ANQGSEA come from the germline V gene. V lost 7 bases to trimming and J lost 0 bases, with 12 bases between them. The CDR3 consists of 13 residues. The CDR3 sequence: CSASGHVNTEAFF. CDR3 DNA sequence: TGCAGCGCATCGGGACACGTGAACACTGAAGCTTTCTTT. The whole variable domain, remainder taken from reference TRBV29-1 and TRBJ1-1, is SAVISQKPSRDICQRGTSLTIQCQVDSQVTMMFWYRQQPGQSLTLIATANQGSEATYESGFVIDKFPISRPNLTFSTLTVSNMSPEDSSIYLCSASGHVNTEAFFGQGTRLTVV.

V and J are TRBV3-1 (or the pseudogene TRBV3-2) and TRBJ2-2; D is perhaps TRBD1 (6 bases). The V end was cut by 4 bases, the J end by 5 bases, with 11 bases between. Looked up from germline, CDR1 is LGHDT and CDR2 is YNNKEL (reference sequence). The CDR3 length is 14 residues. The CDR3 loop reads CASSRAGATGELFF. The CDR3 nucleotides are TGTGCCAGCAGCCGAGCAGGGGCAACCGGGGAGCTGTTTTTT.

The CDR3 sequence is CASSFPFNYGYTF. The CDR3 DNA reads as TGTGCCAGCAGCTTTCCCTTTAACTATGGCTACACCTTC. The chain joins TRBV7-2 to TRBJ1-2; no reliable D call. This CDR3 has 13 residues. With 3 bases removed from V and 1 base from J, the gap between germline ends came to 6 bases. Germline CDR1 and CDR2: SGHTA and FQGNSA.

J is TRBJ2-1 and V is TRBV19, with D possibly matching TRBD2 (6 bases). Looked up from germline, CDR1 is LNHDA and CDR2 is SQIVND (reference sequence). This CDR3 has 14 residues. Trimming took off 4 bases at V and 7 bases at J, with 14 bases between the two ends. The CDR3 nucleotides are TGTGCCAGTAGTAGCCTAGCGAAAATGAATGAGCAGTTCTTC. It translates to CASSSLAKMNEQFF.

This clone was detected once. The CDR3 region has the DNA TGCGCCAGCAGCTCCAGACAGGGGACCACCGGGGAGCTGTTTTTT. This translates into CASSSRQGTTGELFF. The chain combines TRBV5-1 with TRBJ2-2; 8 bases agree with TRBD1. V was pared by 3 bases and J by 4 bases, with 5 bases of the junction left unmatched. The CDR3 has 15 amino acids. Per germline, CDR1 SGHRS and CDR2 YFSETQ.

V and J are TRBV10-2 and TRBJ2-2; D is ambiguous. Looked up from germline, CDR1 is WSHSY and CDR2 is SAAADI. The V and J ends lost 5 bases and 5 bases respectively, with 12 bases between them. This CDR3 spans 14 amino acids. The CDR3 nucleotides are TGCGCCAGCAGTCTTAGCTTGGGTACCGGGGAGCTGTTTTTT. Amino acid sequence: CASSLSLGTGELFF.

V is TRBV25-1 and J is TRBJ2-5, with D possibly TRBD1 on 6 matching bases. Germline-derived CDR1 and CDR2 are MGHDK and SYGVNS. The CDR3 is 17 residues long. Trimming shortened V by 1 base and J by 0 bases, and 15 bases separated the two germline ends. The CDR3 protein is CASSEFKGRDNQETQYF. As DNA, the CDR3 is TGTGCCAGCAGTGAATTTAAGGGCAGGGACAACCAAGAGACCCAGTACTTC.